This TCR beta chain was retrieved from a study of cytomegalovirus exposure and HLA in healthy donors. Study findings and constraints: In vitro work confirmed that a few CMV-associated chains recognize CMV antigens.

The table lists this clone with a count of one. Its specificity is not known. This CDR3 contains 15 residues. CDR1 SQVTM and CDR2 ANQGSEA come from the germline V gene. The trim removed 3 bases at V and 5 bases at J, leaving 10 bases unmatched. The PCR ran on 60 Vbeta and 13 Jbeta primers. The table came from immunoSEQ multiplex PCR; TCRdb's copy has only in-frame clones and leaves some out. The data hold roughly 200,000 clones, with 60% to 85% observed a single time. The sequence was obtained from a man aged 40-55 years in good health and CMV-seronegative. The chain combines TRBV29-1 with TRBJ2-5, with TRBD1 identical over 9 bases. The sequenced material came from PBMCs. The CDR3 nucleotides read TGCAGCGTTGACCCTTCGGACAGGGGACGCGAGACCCAGTACTTC. Encoded protein: CSVDPSDRGRETQYF.